Below are 5 T cell receptor beta chains sequenced from a single sample in a study of cytomegalovirus exposure and HLA in healthy donors. Amplification used 60 Vbeta primers and 13 Jbeta primers. Data came from immunoSEQ multiplex PCR; TCRdb stores just in-frame clones and leaves some out. The sample has around 65,000 clones, about four fifths seen once; the top ten hold roughly half. Material: PBMCs. The receptors come from a man in his fifties or sixties in good health and CMV-seropositive.

The sample holds a few counts of this clone. The rearrangement links TRBV5-1 to TRBJ2-7; 10 bases match TRBD2. Trimming at V came to 4 bases and at J to 0 bases, leaving 7 bases not matched to a gene. The CDR3 has 16 amino acids. Germline V lookup: CDR1 SGHRS, CDR2 YFSETQ. For the CDR3, the DNA is TGCGCCAGCAGCACTACCGGGACTAGCGCCTCCTACGAGCAGTACTTC. It is translated as CASSTTGTSASYEQYF.

This clone was found a few times. The V and J genes are TRBV7-2 and TRBJ1-2; D might be TRBD1 (6 bases). CDR1 and CDR2 from the germline V gene are SGHTA and FQGNSA. Trimming left V 5 bases short and J 0 bases short, with 13 bases between. CDR3 length equals 15 residues. CDR3 sequence reads: CASSLIGQSNYGYTF. CDR3 in DNA: TGTGCCAGCAGCCTAATAGGACAGTCTAACTATGGCTACACCTTC.

The chain recombines TRBV20-1 with TRBJ1-4; D is undetermined. This CDR3 contains 11 residues. V lost 4 bases and J lost 8, with 8 bases in between. The germline CDR1 and CDR2 sequences are DFQATT and SNEGSKA (reference sequence). Written as DNA, the CDR3 is TGCAGTGCTACCTCAGGAGAAAAACTGTTTTTT. This sequence encodes CSATSGEKLFF.

This sequence joins TRBV23-1 and TRBJ1-2, with TRBD1 identical over 10 bases. Being an ORF, TRBV23-1 has a function that is uncertain. V lost 4 bases, J lost 6 bases, and 8 bases stayed unmatched. There are 15 residues in the CDR3. In DNA, the CDR3 is TGCGCCAGCAGTCCCCTCGACAGGGGGCATAATGGCTACACCTTC. Encoded protein: CASSPLDRGHNGYTF.

The chain has TRBV7-6 and TRBJ2-7, with D maybe TRBD1 (6 bases). The germline V gene has CDR1 SGHVS and CDR2 FNYEAQ. V lost 6 bases to trimming and J lost 4 bases, with 13 bases between them. The CDR3 is made up of 13 amino acids. The CDR3 region has the DNA TGTGCCAGCAGTCGGACAGAGGGGTACGAGCAGTACTTC. It translates to CASSRTEGYEQYF.